The text below deals with one T cell receptor (beta chain). The record originates from a study of blood T cell repertoires in COVID-19. About the study: The origin of the acute and convalescent COVID-19 samples was the United States, Italy and Spain.

Clones were sequenced by immunoSEQ multiplex PCR, and TCRdb holds only the in-frame ones, with some missing. Among 75,000 to 90,000 clones, around nine tenths were seen once, and the ten largest hold about 7.8%. Germline CDR1 SQVTM, CDR2 ANQGSEA. Trimming removed 7 bases at V and 1 base at J, with 13 bases between. The CDR3 runs 14 residues. This sequence originates from a man older than 75 with active or convalescent COVID-19. J is TRBJ1-4 and V is TRBV29-1; a weak D match, TRBD1 (6 bases). Material: peripheral blood. The CDR3 sequence: CSAGMTGTNEKLFF. The CDR3, as DNA: TGCAGCGCCGGGATGACAGGAACTAATGAAAAACTGTTTTTT.